This T cell receptor (beta chain) was documented in a study of OX40 agonist ivuxolimab in advanced cancers. Clones were read by immunoSEQ multiplex PCR, and TCRdb kept only the in-frame ones, dropping some. The sample contains more than 65,000 clones, approximately 88% of which appear only once. Trimming cost V 6 bases and J 1 base, with 8 bases left between them. The CDR3 totals 13 residues. Germline CDR1 LNHDA, CDR2 SQIVND (reference sequence). The sequence derives from an adult with an advanced solid tumor such as melanoma, head and neck, liver or kidney cancer. The chain has TRBV19 and TRBJ2-3, with D possibly TRBD2 on 6 matching bases. The material sequenced was CD4+ or CD8+ T cells sorted from blood, taken in a trial of the OX40 agonist ivuxolimab. CDR3: CASRLAGTDTQYF. For the CDR3, the DNA is TGTGCCAGTAGACTAGCTGGCACAGATACGCAGTATTTT.